This TCR beta chain came from a study of blood T cell repertoires in COVID-19. Study summary: Italy, Spain and the United States were the sources of the convalescent and acute COVID-19 samples.

The study drew participants aged about 18 to 89 years from 20 to 30 US areas. Categorization into cohorts depended on clinical history that participants reported. CDR1 and CDR2 from the germline V gene are MNHEY and SVGAGI. Trimming stripped 5 bases from V and 9 bases from J, with 17 bases between. The CDR3 is 15 residues long. Generated by immunoSEQ multiplex PCR, the TCRdb table keeps only in-frame clones and is missing some. The sample lists around 130,000 clones; 86% were seen once. Sequenced input: PBMCs or T cells enriched from blood (not recorded which). The chain uses TRBV6-5 and TRBJ1-6, with a weak D call TRBD1 (5 bases). The clonotype comes from a woman aged 45-65 years who had recovered from COVID-19. The CDR3 is CASSPRGGSSSPLHF. The CDR3 nucleotides are TGTGCCAGCAGTCCCCGGGGGGGTAGCAGTTCACCCCTCCACTTT.